A selection of T cell receptor beta chains follows, all from one sample in a study of identical twins. From the 5' RACE reads, TCRdb called clonotypes with MiXCR, one entry per CDR3 protein. The sample holds roughly 1.6 million distinct CDR3 sequences, 25% to 35% seen once. Source material: cord blood. The receptors were sampled from a newborn girl in good health. The CDR3 runs from the conserved cysteine through the conserved F or W. A D gene is named only where the DNA matches it firmly. A row's size may be missing; if present it is once, few, many or a size class.

TRBJ2-1 | NA | 13 | TRBV20-1 | TRBD1 | CSARGDRLHEQFF | TGCAGTGCTAGAGGGGACAGGCTTCATGAGCAGTTCTTC
TRBJ2-7 | NA | 16 | TRBV14 | NA | CASSLQVAILLNEQYF | TGTGCCAGCAGCCTCCAGGTAGCGATCCTCCTAAATGAGCAGTACTTC
TRBJ2-3 | NA | 15 | TRBV12-3/TRBV12-4 | NA | CASSSRPVGTDAQYF | TGTGCCAGCAGTTCTCGACCAGTGGGAACAGATGCGCAGTATTTT
TRBJ2-7 | NA | 14 | TRBV20-1 | NA | CSASSSSDSYEQYF | TGCAGTGCTAGCTCAAGTTCTGACTCCTACGAGCAGTACTTC
TRBJ1-2 | many | 11 | TRBV29-1 | NA | CSVAGGFGYTF | TGCAGCGTTGCTGGAGGGTTTGGCTACACCTTC
TRBJ2-7 | NA | 13 | TRBV6-1 | NA | CASSENRVYEQYF | TGTGCCAGCAGTGAAAACAGGGTTTACGAGCAGTACTTC
TRBJ2-1 | few | 12 | TRBV20-1 | NA | CSASVTYNEQFF | TGCAGTGCTAGTGTTACCTACAATGAGCAGTTCTTC
TRBJ1-1 | many | 13 | TRBV12-3/TRBV12-4 | NA | CASSLESNTEAFF | TGTGCCAGCAGCTTAGAGTCGAACACTGAAGCTTTCTTT
TRBJ1-5 | NA | 15 | TRBV28 | TRBD1 | CASRPDRGLYQPQHF | TGTGCCAGCAGACCTGACAGGGGGCTGTATCAGCCCCAGCATTTT
TRBJ2-3 | many | 13 | TRBV20-1 | NA | CSARFNPTDTQYF | TGCAGTGCTAGATTTAACCCCACAGATACGCAGTATTTT
TRBJ2-3 | NA | 16 | TRBV12-3/TRBV12-4 | TRBD2 | CASSRSGRASTDTQYF | TGTGCCAGCAGCCGCAGCGGGAGGGCTAGCACAGATACGCAGTATTTT
TRBJ2-1 | few | 19 | TRBV14 | TRBD2 | CASSQDEISSGRVYNEQFF | TGTGCCAGCAGCCAAGATGAGATATCCAGCGGGAGGGTTTACAATGAGCAGTTCTTC
TRBJ1-4 | NA | 15 | TRBV12-3/TRBV12-4 | NA | CASSVRKAPGEKLFF | TGTGCCAGCAGTGTCAGGAAAGCACCGGGGGAAAAACTGTTTTTT
TRBJ1-2 | NA | 15 | TRBV7-2 | NA | CASSLGTGRSYGYTF | TGTGCCAGCAGCTTAGGTACAGGGAGAAGCTATGGCTACACCTTC
TRBJ2-1 | NA | 13 | TRBV4-1 | NA | CASSRDYLETQFF | TGCGCCAGCAGCCGCGACTATTTAGAGACCCAGTTCTTC
TRBJ2-3 | NA | 14 | TRBV29-1 | TRBD1 | CSVSQGVGTDTQYF | TGCAGCGTTTCACAGGGGGTAGGGACAGATACGCAGTATTTT
TRBJ2-3 | NA | 15 | TRBV7-2 | TRBD2 | CASSAGGTSARTQYF | TGTGCCAGCAGCGCGGGCGGGACTAGCGCCCGGACGCAGTATTTT
TRBJ2-5 | NA | 14 | TRBV28 | TRBD1 | CASSSGTGEETQYF | TGTGCCAGCAGTTCCGGGACAGGAGAAGAGACCCAGTACTTC
TRBJ1-4 | NA | 14 | TRBV7-2 | TRBD1 | CASSLRQGEEKLFF | TGTGCCAGCAGCTTGAGACAGGGGGAGGAAAAACTGTTTTTT
TRBJ2-6 | NA | 16 | TRBV4-1 | TRBD1 | CASSRPTGAGANVLTF | TGCGCCAGCAGCCGACCTACAGGGGCTGGGGCCAACGTCCTGACTTTC
TRBJ2-3 | many | 13 | TRBV20-1 | NA | CSARGSSTDTQYF | TGCAGCGCCAGGGGTTCGAGCACAGATACGCAGTATTTT
TRBJ2-7 | NA | 14 | TRBV7-2 | NA | CASSSQRAVPEQYF | TGTGCCAGCAGCTCTCAAAGAGCAGTACCCGAGCAGTACTTC
TRBJ1-6 | NA | 14 | TRBV20-1 | NA | CSARLREGNSPLHF | TGCAGTGCTAGACTACGGGAAGGGAATTCACCCCTCCACTTT
TRBJ1-2 | NA | 14 | TRBV6-6 | NA | CASSYSGNSQGYTF | TGTGCCAGCAGTTACTCGGGAAACTCGCAGGGCTACACCTTC
TRBJ2-5 | NA | 17 | TRBV5-1 | TRBD2 | CASSPRWTSGGEETQYF | TGCGCCAGCAGCCCCCGGTGGACTAGCGGGGGGGAAGAGACCCAGTACTTC
TRBJ2-1 | NA | 14 | TRBV24-1 | TRBD2 | CATSVGLAGNEQFF | TGTGCCACCAGTGTGGGACTAGCTGGAAATGAGCAGTTCTTC
TRBJ2-7 | once | 16 | TRBV7-9 | TRBD1 | CASSLTGQVGYNEQYF | TGTGCCAGCAGCTTAACGGGACAGGTGGGGTACAATGAGCAGTACTTC
TRBJ2-7 | NA | 15 | TRBV20-1 | TRBD2 | CSARDLWGLSYEQYF | TGCAGTGCTAGAGATCTTTGGGGACTATCCTACGAGCAGTACTTC